The table lists the clone carrying this T cell receptor (beta chain) with many counts. This sample was taken from a study of early T cells in non-severe SARS-CoV-2 infection. TCRdb called the 5' RACE reads again in MiXCR, with one record for every CDR3 protein. Of more than 60,000 distinct CDR3 sequences detected, roughly a tenth appear once; the ten largest clones hold 5.9%. V shed 3 bases and J shed 2 bases, with 11 bases lying between them. Germline loops: CDR1 ENHRY, CDR2 SYGVKD. The CDR3 has 15 amino acids. This chain links TRBV10-3 with TRBJ2-1, with no clear D. The sequencing input was whole blood. This sequence was found in an adult who was a healthcare worker with PCR-confirmed SARS-CoV-2 infection or an uninfected control (not recorded which). The DNA for the CDR3 is TGTGCCATCAGTGATTACCAGGTCCCCTACAATGAGCAGTTCTTC. Encoded protein: CAISDYQVPYNEQFF.